This record covers a single T cell receptor (beta chain). The data originate from a study of blood T cell repertoires in COVID-19. Study overall: Material from acute and convalescent COVID-19 was sourced from the United States, Italy and Spain. T cells, B-cell-depleted T cells, or PBMCs provided the cDNA or gDNA that served as material.

Germline CDR1 reads SGHNT; CDR2 reads YENEEA. The CDR3 length is 16 residues. V trimming: 2 bases; J trimming: 4 bases; junction bases outside the gene matches: 7. Generated by immunoSEQ multiplex PCR, the TCRdb table keeps only in-frame clones and is missing some. The data show 95,000 to 100,000 clones, approximately 81% seen once. This chain connects TRBV11-3 to TRBJ2-3; 9 bases fit TRBD1. The clonotype comes from a woman aged 70-85 years with active or convalescent COVID-19. The specimen was peripheral blood. The CDR3 DNA follows: TGTGCCAGCAGCTTAACCCCGGGACAGGGCTCAGATACGCAGTATTTT. Translation: CASSLTPGQGSDTQYF.